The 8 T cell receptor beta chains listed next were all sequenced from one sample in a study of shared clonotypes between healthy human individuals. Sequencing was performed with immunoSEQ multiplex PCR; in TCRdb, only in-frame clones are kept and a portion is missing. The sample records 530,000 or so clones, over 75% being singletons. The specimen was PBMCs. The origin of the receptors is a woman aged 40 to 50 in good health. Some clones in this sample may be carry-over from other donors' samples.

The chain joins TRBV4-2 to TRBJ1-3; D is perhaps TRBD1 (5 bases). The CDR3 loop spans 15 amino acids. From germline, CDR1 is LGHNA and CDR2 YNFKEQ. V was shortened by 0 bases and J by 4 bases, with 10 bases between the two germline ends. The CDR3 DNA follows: TGTGCCAGCAGCCAAGACAGCGGGACCGGAAACACCATATATTTT. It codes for CASSQDSGTGNTIYF.

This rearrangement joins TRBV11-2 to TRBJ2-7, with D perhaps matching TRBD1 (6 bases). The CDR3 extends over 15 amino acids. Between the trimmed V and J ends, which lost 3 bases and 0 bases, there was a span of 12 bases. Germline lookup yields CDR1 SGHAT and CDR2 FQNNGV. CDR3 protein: CASSFTADSSYEQYF. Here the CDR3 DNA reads TGTGCCAGCAGCTTCACCGCGGACAGCTCCTACGAGCAGTACTTC.

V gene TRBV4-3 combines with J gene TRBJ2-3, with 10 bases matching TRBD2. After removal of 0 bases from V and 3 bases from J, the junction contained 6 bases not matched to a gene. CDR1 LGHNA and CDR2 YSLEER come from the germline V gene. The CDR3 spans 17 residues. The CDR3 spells CASSQDWQAGGTDTQYF. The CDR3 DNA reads TGCGCCAGCAGCCAAGATTGGCAAGCGGGAGGGACAGATACGCAGTATTTT.

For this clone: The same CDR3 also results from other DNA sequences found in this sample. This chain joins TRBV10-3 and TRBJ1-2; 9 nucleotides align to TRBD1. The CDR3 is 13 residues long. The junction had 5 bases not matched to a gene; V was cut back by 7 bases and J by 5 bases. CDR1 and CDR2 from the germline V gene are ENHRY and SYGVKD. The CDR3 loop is CAITQDRGYGYTF. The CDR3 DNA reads TGTGCCATCACCCAGGACAGGGGATATGGCTACACCTTC.

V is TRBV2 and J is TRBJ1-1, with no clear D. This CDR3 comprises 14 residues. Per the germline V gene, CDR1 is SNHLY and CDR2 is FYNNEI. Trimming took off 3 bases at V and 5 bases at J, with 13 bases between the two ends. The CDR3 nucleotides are TGTGCCAGCAGTGATGAGATGGGAGGGACTGAAGCTTTCTTT. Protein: CASSDEMGGTEAFF.

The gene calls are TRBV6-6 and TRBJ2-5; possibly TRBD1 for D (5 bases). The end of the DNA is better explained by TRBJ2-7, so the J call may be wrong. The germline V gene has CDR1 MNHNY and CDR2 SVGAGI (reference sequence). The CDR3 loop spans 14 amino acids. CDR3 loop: CASSYQGITYEQYF. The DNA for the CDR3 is TGTGCCAGCAGTTACCAGGGAATAACCTACGAGCAGTACTTC.

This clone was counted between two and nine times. The CDR3 DNA reads TGTGCCAGCAATGTAGGCCAGAACGCGAACTATGGCTACACCTTC. Protein: CASNVGQNANYGYTF. The chain combines TRBV6-1 with TRBJ1-2; D not certain. The CDR3 is 15 residues long. Germline V gene lookup returns CDR1 MNHNS and CDR2 SASEGT. Trimming took 7 bases from V and 2 from J, leaving 17 bases between them.

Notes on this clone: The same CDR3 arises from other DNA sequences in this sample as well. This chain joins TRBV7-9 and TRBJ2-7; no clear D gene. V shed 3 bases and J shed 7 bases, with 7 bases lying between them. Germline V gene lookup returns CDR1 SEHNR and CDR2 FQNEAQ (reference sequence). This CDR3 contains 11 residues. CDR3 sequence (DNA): TGTGCCAGCAGCTTCGGAGATGAGCAGTACTTC. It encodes CASSFGDEQYF.